This T cell receptor (beta chain) was obtained from a study of blood T cell repertoires in COVID-19. Study overall: Some COVID-19 samples were acute and others convalescent; all came from the United States, Italy and Spain.

Germline CDR1 is SGHTA and CDR2 is FQGTGA. Trimming cost V 5 bases and J 0 bases, with 12 bases left between them. The CDR3 length is 15 residues. Profiled with immunoSEQ multiplex PCR; TCRdb holds only in-frame clones, not every one. Altogether tens of thousands of clones are present, around three quarters being singletons, with the ten largest covering about 32%. The origin of this receptor is a human donor in a cohort sampled during active COVID-19. Sequenced sample: peripheral blood. V gene TRBV7-3 combines with J gene TRBJ2-3; D is possibly TRBD1 (6 bases). The chain's CDR3 is CASSKGQTSTDTQYF. CDR3 sequence (DNA): TGTGCCAGCAGCAAAGGACAGACTAGCACAGATACGCAGTATTTT.